This entry lists 21 T cell receptor beta chains sequenced from one sample in a study of PD-1 and CTLA-4 blockade in melanoma. Method: immunoSEQ multiplex PCR; TCRdb's copy keeps in-frame clones and lacks some. Seen here are some 21,000 clones, 88% observed once, and the top ten hold less than 9.5%. Specimen: CD8+ T cells from peripheral blood, collected before anti-PD-1 treatment. The receptors were sampled from a human donor with melanoma.

The rearrangement uses TRBV13 and TRBJ2-4, with D possibly matching TRBD1 (6 bases). Germline V gene sequence: CDR1 PRHDT, CDR2 FYEKMQ (reference sequence). The V gene lost 2 bases and the J gene lost 0 bases, with 11 bases spanning the gap. The CDR3 covers 16 residues. The CDR3 region is CASSLTQGLAKNIQYF. The CDR3 region has the DNA TGTGCCAGCAGCTTAACACAGGGTTTAGCCAAAAACATTCAGTACTTC. Full variable domain (rest looked up from reference TRBV13 and TRBJ2-4): AAGVIQSPRHLIKEKRETATLKCYPIPRHDTVYWYQQGPGQDPQFLISFYEKMQSDKGSIPDRFSAQQFSDYHSELNMSSLELGDSALYFCASSLTQGLAKNIQYFGAGTRLSVL.

The chain uses TRBV19 and TRBJ1-4; D remains unclear. The CDR3 spans 15 residues. Trimming stripped 4 bases from V and 5 bases from J, with 14 bases between. CDR1 and CDR2 (germline): LNHDA, SQIVND (reference sequence). CDR3 region: CASSTVRMRNEKLFF. DNA of the CDR3: TGTGCCAGTAGTACCGTTCGGATGAGAAATGAAAAACTGTTTTTT.

The chain uses TRBV6-2 or TRBV6-3 and TRBJ2-5, with 8 nucleotides matching TRBD2. Unmatched junction bases numbered 6, after V lost 2 bases and J lost 7 bases. The CDR3 loop spans 14 amino acids. CDR1 is MNHEY, CDR2 SVGEGT, per germline. The CDR3 DNA is TGTGCCAGCAGTTACAGCGGGGGAATAGGGACCCAGTACTTC. Translation: CASSYSGGIGTQYF.

In DNA form, the CDR3 reads TGTGCCTGGAGCCAGACAGACTACACTGAAGCTTTCTTT. It codes for CAWSQTDYTEAFF. This chain joins TRBV30 and TRBJ1-1, with D possibly TRBD1 on 5 matching bases. In germline, CDR1 is GTSNPN, CDR2 SVGIG (reference sequence). The CDR3 is 13 residues long. The V end was cut by 3 bases, the J end by 3 bases, with 11 bases between.

The gene calls are TRBV27 and TRBJ2-2; 13 bases fit TRBD2. Germline V gives CDR1 MNHEY, CDR2 SMNVEV (reference sequence). This CDR3 comprises 17 residues. V lost 8 bases and J lost 0; bases outside the gene matches: 6. The chain's CDR3 is CASQRTSGGTNTGELFF. Written as DNA, the CDR3 is TGTGCCAGCCAAAGGACTAGCGGGGGAACGAACACCGGGGAGCTGTTTTTT.

The chain combines TRBV4-1 with TRBJ2-7; 7 nucleotides line up with TRBD1. CDR3 length: 15 amino acids. Germline CDR1 is MGHRA and CDR2 is YSYEKL. Losses at the gene ends were 0 bases for V and 0 bases for J; bases not matched to a gene: 2. The CDR3 reads CASSQEGQDSYEQYF. CDR3 sequence (DNA): TGCGCCAGCAGCCAAGAAGGACAGGACTCCTACGAGCAGTACTTC.

The V gene is TRBV27, the J gene TRBJ1-1; D is unresolved. Trimming took 3 bases from V and 0 from J, leaving 5 bases between them. The V gene's germline CDR1 is MNHEY and CDR2 SMNVEV (reference sequence). The CDR3 is 13 amino acids. CDR3 residues: CASSFYLNTEAFF. CDR3 sequence (DNA): TGTGCCAGCAGTTTCTACTTGAACACTGAAGCTTTCTTT.

This chain connects TRBV29-1 to TRBJ2-7, with TRBD1 identical over 7 bases. V lost 5 bases to trimming and J lost 0 bases; unmatched junction nucleotides: 4. The CDR3 has 13 amino acids. Germline V lookup: CDR1 SQVTM, CDR2 ANQGSEA. CDR3 protein: CSVPGTASYEQYF. DNA of the CDR3: TGCAGCGTTCCCGGGACAGCCTCCTACGAGCAGTACTTC.

V usage is TRBV7-8 and J usage is TRBJ1-1, with D unresolved. V was pared by 3 bases and J by 0 bases, with 5 bases between. The germline gives CDR1 SGHVS, CDR2 FQNEAQ. The CDR3 consists of 13 residues. CDR3 nucleotides: TGTGCCAGCAGCTTTGGGTTGAACACTGAAGCTTTCTTT. As protein: CASSFGLNTEAFF.

The V and J genes are TRBV4-3 and TRBJ1-2; D is unclear. Between the trimmed V and J ends, which lost 0 bases and 0 bases, there was a span of 8 bases. Germline CDR1 and CDR2: LGHNA and YSLEER. CDR3 length: 15 residues. The CDR3 loop reads CASSQESTANYGYTF. CDR3 DNA: TGCGCCAGCAGCCAAGAGTCCACCGCTAACTATGGCTACACCTTC.

V gene TRBV2 combines with J gene TRBJ2-4; 10 bases are a match to TRBD1. V gave up 6 bases and J gave up 6 bases; unmatched junction bases: 5. The CDR3 sequence is 14 residues long. Germline lookup yields CDR1 SNHLY and CDR2 FYNNEI. The CDR3 protein is CASSGGQGRNIQYF. CDR3 in DNA: TGTGCCAGCAGCGGGGGACAGGGGCGAAACATTCAGTACTTC.

The chain is built from TRBV7-9 and TRBJ2-3; 8 nucleotides agree with TRBD2. Per the germline V gene, CDR1 is SEHNR and CDR2 is FQNEAQ (reference sequence). Trimming removed 5 bases from V and 5 bases from J; junction bases left unmatched: 12. CDR3 length equals 16 residues. CDR3 residues: CASSTLAGRKGDTQYF. In DNA, the CDR3 is TGTGCCAGCAGCACGCTAGCGGGTCGTAAGGGAGATACGCAGTATTTT.

V and J are TRBV7-9 and TRBJ2-5; 7 positions agree with TRBD1. There are 14 residues in the CDR3. CDR1 SEHNR and CDR2 FQNEAQ come from the germline V gene (reference sequence). V was clipped by 6 bases and J by 1 base; unmatched bases: 5. CDR3 nucleotide sequence: TGTGCCAGCAGTTCGGGACAGATCCAAGAGACCCAGTACTTC. Its protein product is CASSSGQIQETQYF.

V and J are TRBV6-6 and TRBJ2-4; 7 nucleotides line up with TRBD2. In germline, CDR1 is MNHNY, CDR2 SVGAGI (reference sequence). This CDR3 has 15 residues. Trimming cost V 4 bases and J 1 base; bases outside gene matches: 4. CDR3 coding DNA: TGTGCCAGCAGTTCTTCCGGGGGGGCCAAAAACATTCAGTACTTC. Translating it yields CASSSSGGAKNIQYF.

The count of this clone is one. The CDR3 loop is CASSLLGPYQAEQYF. CDR3 DNA: TGTGCCAGCAGTTTACTGGGTCCCTACCAAGCCGAGCAGTACTTC. The chain links TRBV27 to TRBJ2-7; D gene unclear. Trimming shortened V by 2 bases and J by 6 bases, and 17 bases separated the two germline ends. Looked up from germline, CDR1 is MNHEY and CDR2 is SMNVEV (reference sequence). The CDR3 consists of 15 residues.

V and J are TRBV5-1 and TRBJ1-1; D is possibly TRBD1 (6 bases). The CDR3 consists of 15 residues. V was clipped by 0 bases and J by 2 bases, with 11 bases between them. Per germline, CDR1 SGHRS and CDR2 YFSETQ. DNA for the CDR3: TGCGCCAGCAGCTTGGGCCGACAGGTAAACACTGAAGCTTTCTTT. Its protein is CASSLGRQVNTEAFF.

The J gene is TRBJ2-5, the V gene TRBV28, with TRBD2 matching over 10 bases. CDR3 length equals 16 residues. CDR1 and CDR2 (germline): MDHEN, SYDVKM. J was trimmed by 4 bases and V by 3 bases; bases with no gene match: 8. CDR3 sequence reads: CASSFSSGGAGETQYF. In DNA, the CDR3 is TGTGCCAGCAGTTTCTCGAGCGGGGGGGCGGGAGAGACCCAGTACTTC.

This clone was recorded only once. The CDR3 DNA reads TGTGCCAGCTCACGGGGAGGCACTGAAGCTTTCTTT. It encodes CASSRGGTEAFF. This chain connects TRBV18 to TRBJ1-1; no reliable D call. The CDR3 covers 12 residues. Trimming shortened V by 4 bases and J by 4 bases, and 7 bases separated the two germline ends. The germline V gene has CDR1 KGHSH and CDR2 LQKENI. Full variable domain (remainder filled in from reference TRBV18 and TRBJ1-1): NAGVMQNPRHLVRRRGQEARLRCSPMKGHSHVYWYRQLPEEGLKFMVYLQKENIIDESGMPKERFSAEFPKEGPSILRIQQVVRGDSAAYFCASSRGGTEAFFGQGTRLTVV.

CDR3 DNA: TGTGCCAGCAGTTTTGCATCTAACTATGGCTACACCTTC. Amino acid sequence: CASSFASNYGYTF. The chain uses TRBV28 and TRBJ1-2; D is undetermined. Germline-derived CDR1 and CDR2 are MDHEN and SYDVKM. The CDR3 extends over 13 amino acids. Trimming left V 3 bases short and J 0 bases short, with 5 bases between.

The chain couples TRBV6-5 to TRBJ1-1; no reliable D call. Deletions cut 2 bases from V and 9 bases from J, with 7 bases between. There are 11 residues in the CDR3. Germline CDR1 MNHEY, CDR2 SVGAGI. The CDR3 reads CASSYNAQAFF. The CDR3 nucleotides are TGTGCCAGCAGTTACAACGCGCAAGCTTTCTTT.

Here the CDR3 DNA reads TGTGCCAGCAGTGCAGGCATCTGGGGGACCCAGTACTTC. It codes for CASSAGIWGTQYF. The rearrangement links TRBV2 to TRBJ2-5, with no clear D. The CDR3 extends over 13 amino acids. Trimming removed 4 bases at V and 7 bases at J, with 13 bases between. Germline V CDR1 and CDR2: SNHLY, FYNNEI.